A selection of T cell receptor beta chains follows, all from one sample in a study of T cells in Graves' hyperthyroidism and ophthalmopathy. TCRdb reprocessed the multiplex PCR reads via MiXCR and lists one record per CDR3 protein. The data show about 480,000 distinct CDR3 sequences, approximately 15% seen once. Sequencing was done on a sample of blood. The receptor set was obtained from a young woman with Graves' hyperthyroidism. Both conserved end residues are part of each CDR3. The D gene is left open where the match is weak. Some rows have no size entry. The others give once, few or many, or a class for an expanded clone.

d_gene: NA
abundance: many
j_gene: TRBJ2-5
v_gene: TRBV2
CDR3aa: CASSEGRAQYF
CDR3nt: TGTGCCAGCAGTGAAGGAAGGGCCCAGTACTTC

d_gene: NA
abundance: NA
j_gene: TRBJ2-3
v_gene: TRBV19
CDR3aa: CASSMWPRGTDTQYF
CDR3nt: TGTGCCAGTAGTATGTGGCCCCGAGGCACAGATACGCAGTATTTT

d_gene: TRBD1
abundance: many
j_gene: TRBJ1-1
v_gene: TRBV27
CDR3aa: CASSFSTGGVTEAFF
CDR3nt: TGTGCCAGCAGTTTTTCGACAGGGGGCGTCACTGAAGCTTTCTTT

d_gene: NA
abundance: many
j_gene: TRBJ1-6
v_gene: TRBV20-1
CDR3aa: CSARDRRGLGDSPLHF
CDR3nt: TGCAGTGCTAGAGATCGTCGAGGCCTAGGGGATTCACCCCTCCACTTT

d_gene: TRBD1
abundance: many
j_gene: TRBJ2-2
v_gene: TRBV2
CDR3aa: CASGRTGSTGELFF
CDR3nt: TGTGCCAGCGGGAGGACAGGGTCCACCGGGGAGCTGTTTTTT

d_gene: NA
abundance: many
j_gene: TRBJ2-5
v_gene: TRBV10-2
CDR3aa: CASNLDRYGETQYF
CDR3nt: TGCGCCAGCAATTTGGACCGATATGGAGAGACCCAGTACTTC

d_gene: NA
abundance: few
j_gene: TRBJ1-1
v_gene: TRBV12-3/TRBV12-4
CDR3aa: CASSSPPAGDTEAFF
CDR3nt: TGTGCCAGCAGCTCCCCTCCCGCTGGGGACACTGAAGCTTTCTTT

d_gene: TRBD2
abundance: many
j_gene: TRBJ2-3
v_gene: TRBV19
CDR3aa: CASSILHSGRDDTQYF
CDR3nt: TGTGCCAGTAGTATTCTCCATAGCGGGAGGGATGATACGCAGTATTTT

d_gene: NA
abundance: NA
j_gene: TRBJ1-2
v_gene: TRBV10-1
CDR3aa: CASSDGGGYTF
CDR3nt: TGCGCCAGCAGTGACGGAGGGGGCTACACCTTC

d_gene: NA
abundance: NA
j_gene: TRBJ1-5
v_gene: TRBV13
CDR3aa: CASSSGRGEPQHF
CDR3nt: TGTGCCAGCAGCTCCGGACGGGGGGAGCCCCAGCATTTT

d_gene: TRBD1
abundance: few
j_gene: TRBJ1-5
v_gene: TRBV10-3
CDR3aa: CAISPGTGVNQPQHF
CDR3nt: TGTGCCATCAGCCCCGGGACAGGCGTCAATCAGCCCCAGCATTTT